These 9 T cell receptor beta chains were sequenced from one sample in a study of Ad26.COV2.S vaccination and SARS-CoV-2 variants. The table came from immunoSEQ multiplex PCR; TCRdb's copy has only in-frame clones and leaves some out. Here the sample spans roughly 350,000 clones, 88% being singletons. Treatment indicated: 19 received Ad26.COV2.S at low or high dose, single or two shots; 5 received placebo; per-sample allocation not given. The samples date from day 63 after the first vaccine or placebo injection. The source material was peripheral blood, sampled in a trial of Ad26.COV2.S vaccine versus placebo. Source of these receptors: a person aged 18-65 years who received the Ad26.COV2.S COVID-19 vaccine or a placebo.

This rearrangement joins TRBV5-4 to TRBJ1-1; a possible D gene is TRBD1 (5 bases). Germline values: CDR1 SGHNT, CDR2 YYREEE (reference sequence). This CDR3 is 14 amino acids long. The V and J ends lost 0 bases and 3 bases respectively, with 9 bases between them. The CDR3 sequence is CASSLAVGDTEAFF. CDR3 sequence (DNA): TGTGCCAGCAGCTTGGCCGTGGGGGACACTGAAGCTTTCTTT.

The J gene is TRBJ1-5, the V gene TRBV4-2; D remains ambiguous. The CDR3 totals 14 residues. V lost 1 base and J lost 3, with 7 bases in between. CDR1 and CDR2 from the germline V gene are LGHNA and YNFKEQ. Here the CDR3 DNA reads TGTGCCAGCAGCCAAGCTAGCAACAATCAGCCCCAGCATTTT. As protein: CASSQASNNQPQHF.

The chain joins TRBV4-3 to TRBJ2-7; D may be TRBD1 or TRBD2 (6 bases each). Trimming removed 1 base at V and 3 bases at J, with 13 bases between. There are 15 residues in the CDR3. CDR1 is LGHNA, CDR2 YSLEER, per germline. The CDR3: CASSQGTAGRYEQYF. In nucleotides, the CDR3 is TGCGCCAGCAGCCAAGGGACAGCGGGCCGCTACGAGCAGTACTTC.

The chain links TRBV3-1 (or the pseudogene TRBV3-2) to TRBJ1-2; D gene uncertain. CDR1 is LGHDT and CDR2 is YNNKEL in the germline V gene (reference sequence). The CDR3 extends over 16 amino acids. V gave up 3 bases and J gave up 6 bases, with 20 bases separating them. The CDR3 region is CASSHSDPRSSHGYTF. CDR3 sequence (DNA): TGTGCCAGCAGCCACAGCGACCCACGCTCCTCACATGGCTACACCTTC.

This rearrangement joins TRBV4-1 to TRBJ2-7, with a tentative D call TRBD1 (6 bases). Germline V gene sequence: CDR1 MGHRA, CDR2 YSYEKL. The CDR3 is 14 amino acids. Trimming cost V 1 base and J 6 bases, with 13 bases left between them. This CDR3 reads CASSQGPRTVEQYF. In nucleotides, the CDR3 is TGCGCCAGCAGCCAAGGACCGCGGACAGTCGAGCAGTACTTC.

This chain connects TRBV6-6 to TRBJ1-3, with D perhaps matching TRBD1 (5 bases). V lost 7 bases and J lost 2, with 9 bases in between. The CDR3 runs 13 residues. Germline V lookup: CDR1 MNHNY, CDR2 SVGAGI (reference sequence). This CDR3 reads CASMRGTGNTIYF. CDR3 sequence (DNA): TGTGCCAGCATGAGGGGTACTGGAAACACCATATATTTT.

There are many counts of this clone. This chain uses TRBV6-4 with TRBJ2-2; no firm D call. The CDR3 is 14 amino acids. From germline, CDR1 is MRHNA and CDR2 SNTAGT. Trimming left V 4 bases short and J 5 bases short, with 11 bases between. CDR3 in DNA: TGTGCCAGCAGTGTCGTCGGTGGAACCGGGGAGCTGTTTTTT. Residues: CASSVVGGTGELFF.

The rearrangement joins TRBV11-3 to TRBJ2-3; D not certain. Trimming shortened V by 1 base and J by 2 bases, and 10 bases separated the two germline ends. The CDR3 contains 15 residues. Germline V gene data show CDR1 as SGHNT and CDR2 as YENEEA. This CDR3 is CASSLGSAFTDTQYF. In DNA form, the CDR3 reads TGTGCCAGCAGCTTAGGGTCAGCCTTCACAGATACGCAGTATTTT.

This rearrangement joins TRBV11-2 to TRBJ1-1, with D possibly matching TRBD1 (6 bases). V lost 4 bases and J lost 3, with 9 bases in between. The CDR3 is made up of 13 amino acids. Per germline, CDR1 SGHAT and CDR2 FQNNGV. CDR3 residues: CASSWSGDTEAFF. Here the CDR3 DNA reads TGTGCCAGCAGCTGGTCAGGGGACACTGAAGCTTTCTTT.